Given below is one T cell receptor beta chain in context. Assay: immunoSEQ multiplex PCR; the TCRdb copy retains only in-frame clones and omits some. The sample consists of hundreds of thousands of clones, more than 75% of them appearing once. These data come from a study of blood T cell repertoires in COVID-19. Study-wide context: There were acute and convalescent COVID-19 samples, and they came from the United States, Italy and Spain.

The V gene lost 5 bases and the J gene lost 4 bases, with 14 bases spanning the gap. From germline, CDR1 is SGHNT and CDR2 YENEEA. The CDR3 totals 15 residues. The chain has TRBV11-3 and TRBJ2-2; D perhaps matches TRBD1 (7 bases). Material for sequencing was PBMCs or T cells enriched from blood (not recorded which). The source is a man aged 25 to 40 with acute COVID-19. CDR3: CASSPRQGGTGELFF. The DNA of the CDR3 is TGTGCCAGCAGCCCCCGACAGGGAGGCACCGGGGAGCTGTTTTTT.